Below are 24 T cell receptor beta chains sequenced from a single sample in a study of cytomegalovirus exposure and HLA in healthy donors. The study ran its PCR with 60 Vbeta and 13 Jbeta primers. Profiled with immunoSEQ multiplex PCR; TCRdb holds only in-frame clones, not every one. The data contain 150,000 or so clones, around 80% of them singletons. What was sequenced was PBMCs. The origin of the receptors is a man in his thirties or forties in good health and CMV-seropositive.

The V call is TRBV7-2, the J call TRBJ1-3; D remains unclear. CDR3 length equals 14 residues. The germline CDR1 and CDR2 sequences are SGHTA and FQGNSA. Trimming took off 3 bases at V and 0 bases at J, with 6 bases between the two ends. Written as DNA, the CDR3 is TGTGCCAGCAGCTTTCTGAGCTCTGGAAACACCATATATTTT. It is translated as CASSFLSSGNTIYF.

The count of this clone is one. The chain joins TRBV27 to TRBJ2-6; 8 positions match TRBD2. Per germline, CDR1 MNHEY and CDR2 SMNVEV (reference sequence). The CDR3 consists of 18 residues. V lost 6 bases to trimming and J lost 4 bases; unmatched junction nucleotides: 14. In nucleotides, the CDR3 is TGTGCCAGCAGCCTTCGGGGGGGATTACTCTCCGGGGCCAACGTCCTGACTTTC. Its translation: CASSLRGGLLSGANVLTF.

The DNA for the CDR3 is TGTGCCAGCAGCTCATTCGCGGGACAGTCCTACAATGAGCAGTTCTTC. Amino acids: CASSSFAGQSYNEQFF. The chain has TRBV5-4 and TRBJ2-1; the D gene is possibly TRBD1 (7 bases). Trimming left V 3 bases short and J 1 base short, with 14 bases between. The CDR3 has 16 amino acids. CDR1 is SGHNT, CDR2 YYREEE, per germline (reference sequence).

This chain links TRBV5-4 with TRBJ1-1; D is possibly TRBD1 (5 bases). This CDR3 is built from 14 residues. With 0 bases removed from V and 6 bases from J, the gap between germline ends came to 12 bases. Germline CDR1 SGHNT, CDR2 YYREEE (reference sequence). The CDR3 sequence is CASSLAGMTAEAFF. As DNA, the CDR3 is TGTGCCAGCAGCTTGGCAGGGATGACGGCTGAAGCTTTCTTT. Full variable domain (outside the CDR3, taken from reference TRBV5-4 and TRBJ1-1): ETGVTQSPTHLIKTRGQQVTLRCSSQSGHNTVSWYQQALGQGPQFIFQYYREEENGRGNFPPRFSGLQFPNYSSELNVNALELDDSALYLCASSLAGMTAEAFFGQGTRLTVV.

The CDR3, as DNA: TGTGCCAGCAGCCAACGGGACAGCGTGGGTGGCTACACCTTC. It encodes CASSQRDSVGGYTF. The chain recombines TRBV11-2 with TRBJ1-2, with 7 bases that match TRBD1. Germline-derived CDR1 and CDR2 are SGHAT and FQNNGV. With 5 bases clipped from V and 7 bases from J, the junction kept 10 bases outside the gene matches. This CDR3 region has 14 residues.

The chain has TRBV7-2 and TRBJ2-2; D unresolved. Trimming took 5 bases from V and 6 from J, leaving 16 bases between them. Germline V gene data show CDR1 as SGHTA and CDR2 as FQGNSA. The CDR3 contains 15 residues. The CDR3 nucleotides read TGTGCCAGCAGCAGAAGACCAGGTACGGCCGGGGAGCTGTTTTTT. It specifies CASSRRPGTAGELFF. Filled out from reference TRBV7-2 and TRBJ2-2, the complete variable domain reads GAGVSQSPSNKVTEKGKDVELRCDPISGHTALYWYRQSLGQGLEFLIYFQGNSAPDKSGLPSDRFSAERTGGSVSTLTIQRTQQEDSAVYLCASSRRPGTAGELFFGEGSRLTVL.

This rearrangement joins TRBV6-1 to TRBJ2-5, with D maybe TRBD2 (5 bases). Looked up from germline, CDR1 is MNHNS and CDR2 is SASEGT. This CDR3 region has 12 residues. Trimming stripped 7 bases from V and 5 bases from J, with 11 bases between. The CDR3 reads CASKVLAETQYF. In DNA form, the CDR3 reads TGTGCCAGCAAAGTATTAGCGGAGACCCAGTACTTC.

The chain carries TRBV15 and TRBJ2-3, with TRBD1 as a possible D gene (5 bases). CDR1 and CDR2 (germline): LNHNV, YYDKDF (reference sequence). The CDR3 is 16 amino acids. Trimming left V 0 bases short and J 0 bases short, with 10 bases between. The CDR3 sequence is CATSRDGAGSTDTQYF. DNA for the CDR3: TGTGCCACCAGCAGAGATGGGGCAGGGAGCACAGATACGCAGTATTTT.

The V and J genes are TRBV6-5 and TRBJ1-5, with a tentative D call TRBD1 (6 bases). Trimming removed 6 bases at V and 0 bases at J, with 12 bases between. Germline V lookup: CDR1 MNHEY, CDR2 SVGAGI. The CDR3 has 15 amino acids. The CDR3 here is CASSRQVDSNQPQHF. In DNA form, the CDR3 reads TGTGCCAGCAGCCGACAGGTGGATAGCAATCAGCCCCAGCATTTT.

The chain is built from TRBV25-1 and TRBJ2-3; D remains ambiguous. Germline CDR1 is MGHDK and CDR2 is SYGVNS. The CDR3 extends over 14 amino acids. V lost 0 bases and J 2 bases, leaving 6 bases between the germline ends. The CDR3 DNA sequence: TGTGCCAGCAGTGAATACGACTCCACAGATACGCAGTATTTT. Translation gives CASSEYDSTDTQYF.

The chain has TRBV5-1 and TRBJ1-2, with 10 positions matching TRBD1. CDR1 and CDR2 from the germline V gene are SGHRS and YFSETQ. The trim removed 4 bases at V and 8 bases at J, leaving 5 bases unmatched. The CDR3 length is 13 residues. DNA of the CDR3: TGCGCCAGCAGCACCGGGACAGGGGCCGGCTACACCTTC. Amino acids: CASSTGTGAGYTF.

This clone was recorded only once. This chain joins TRBV28 and TRBJ2-1; 11 bases match TRBD2. Germline CDR1 reads MDHEN; CDR2 reads SYDVKM. The CDR3 contains 17 residues. The V gene end was trimmed by 3 bases and the J gene end by 3 bases; junction bases not matched to a gene: 7. DNA of the CDR3: TGTGCCAGCAGTTTGCTTCCTAGCGGGAGGATCTACAATGAGCAGTTCTTC. Residues: CASSLLPSGRIYNEQFF.

The V and J genes are TRBV19 and TRBJ1-5; 12 bases fit TRBD1. The CDR3 length is 17 residues. V lost 4 bases to trimming and J lost 7 bases; unmatched junction nucleotides: 11. From germline, CDR1 is LNHDA and CDR2 SQIVND (reference sequence). Written as DNA, the CDR3 is TGTGCCAGTAGTACCCCTCCGGGACAGGGGGCAGGACAGCCCCAGCATTTT. Protein sequence: CASSTPPGQGAGQPQHF.

The V gene is TRBV9, the J gene TRBJ2-3, with TRBD1 matching 10 bases. With 3 bases clipped from V and 6 bases from J, the junction kept 10 bases outside the gene matches. The CDR3 is 16 residues long. Germline loops: CDR1 SGDLS, CDR2 YYNGEE. The CDR3 protein is CASSARQGAISDTQYF. The CDR3 nucleotides are TGTGCCAGCAGCGCCCGACAGGGGGCTATTTCGGATACGCAGTATTTT.

The V call is TRBV6-5, the J call TRBJ1-2; 8 bases are shared with TRBD1. Per the germline V gene, CDR1 is MNHEY and CDR2 is SVGAGI. This CDR3 comprises 15 residues. V lost 5 bases to trimming and J lost 4 bases; unmatched junction nucleotides: 9. The CDR3 coding sequence is TGTGCCAGCAGTCCCGGACAGGGTGGTTCCTATGGCTACACCTTC. Translation gives CASSPGQGGSYGYTF.

V and J are TRBV7-9 and TRBJ2-2, with D uncertain. Germline V lookup: CDR1 SEHNR, CDR2 FQNEAQ (reference sequence). There are 14 residues in the CDR3. The V and J ends lost 5 bases and 5 bases respectively, with 12 bases between them. The CDR3 nucleotides are TGTGCCAGCAGCCAACCGGGTGGGACCGGGGAGCTGTTTTTT. It yields the protein CASSQPGGTGELFF.

The chain recombines TRBV5-1 with TRBJ2-2, with TRBD1 identical over 7 bases. The length of the CDR3 is 14 residues. Germline assignment: CDR1 SGHRS and CDR2 YFSETQ. V was clipped by 4 bases and J by 1 base; unmatched bases: 1. CDR3 protein: CASSPGGNTGELFF. The DNA for the CDR3 is TGCGCCAGCAGCCCAGGGGGGAACACCGGGGAGCTGTTTTTT.

The chain combines TRBV4-1 with TRBJ2-4, with 8 nucleotides matching TRBD1. V lost 1 base, J lost 6 bases, and 8 bases stayed unmatched. Looked up from germline, CDR1 is MGHRA and CDR2 is YSYEKL. The CDR3 has 16 residues. The CDR3: CASSQGGKGTGNIQYF. The CDR3 DNA follows: TGCGCCAGCAGCCAAGGGGGGAAGGGGACAGGAAACATTCAGTACTTC.

The rearrangement uses TRBV10-3 and TRBJ2-1; 11 positions agree with TRBD2. Trimming at V came to 4 bases and at J to 1 base, leaving 0 bases not matched to a gene. Germline loops: CDR1 ENHRY, CDR2 SYGVKD. The CDR3 sequence is 15 residues long. CDR3: CAISVAGGSYNEQFF. CDR3 coding DNA: TGTGCCATCAGTGTAGCGGGGGGGTCCTACAATGAGCAGTTCTTC.

This chain links TRBV7-2 with TRBJ1-2; 9 bases are shared with TRBD1. This CDR3 is 14 amino acids long. The V segment lost 7 bases and the J segment 5 bases; nucleotides outside the gene matches: 8. The germline V gene has CDR1 SGHTA and CDR2 FQGNSA. In nucleotides, the CDR3 is TGTGCCAGCACCCCACAGGGGGCTTATTATGGCTACACCTTC. This translates into CASTPQGAYYGYTF.

On this clone: Other DNA sequences from this sample encode an identical CDR3 as well. In DNA, the CDR3 is TGTGCCAGCACCAATCCCGCGGCAGATACGCAGTATTTT. Translating gives CASTNPAADTQYF. The chain has TRBV28 and TRBJ2-3, with no clear D. Looked up from germline, CDR1 is MDHEN and CDR2 is SYDVKM. This CDR3 has 13 amino acids. Between the trimmed V and J ends, which lost 7 bases and 4 bases, there was a span of 12 bases.

The chain carries TRBV27 and TRBJ1-3; D gene uncertain. The CDR3 covers 16 residues. The germline V gene has CDR1 MNHEY and CDR2 SMNVEV (reference sequence). V was cut by 5 bases and J by 0 bases, with 14 bases left in between. CDR3 DNA: TGTGCCAGCAGTCCTTCCCTCTCCTCCTCTGGAAACACCATATATTTT. It translates to CASSPSLSSSGNTIYF.

This clone was recorded many times. The chain uses TRBV13 and TRBJ2-2; the match to TRBD2 covers 13 bases. This CDR3 spans 17 amino acids. V trimming: 6 bases; J trimming: 5 bases; junction bases outside the gene matches: 9. Germline CDR1 reads PRHDT; CDR2 reads FYEKMQ (reference sequence). The CDR3 is CASSAGLAGVRTGELFF. The DNA for the CDR3 is TGTGCCAGCAGTGCTGGACTAGCGGGAGTTAGGACCGGGGAGCTGTTTTTT.

This chain links TRBV11-2 with TRBJ2-7; the match to TRBD1 covers 7 bases. V lost 5 bases and J lost 2; bases outside the gene matches: 9. Germline-derived CDR1 and CDR2 are SGHAT and FQNNGV. This CDR3 spans 15 amino acids. The CDR3 sequence: CASSAGRDSAYEQYF. As DNA, the CDR3 is TGTGCCAGCAGCGCAGGCCGGGACAGTGCCTACGAGCAGTACTTC.